Presented here are 6 T cell receptor beta chains from one specimen sequenced in a study of PD-1 blockade in classical Hodgkin lymphoma. Libraries were prepared by immunoSEQ multiplex PCR; TCRdb keeps only in-frame clonotypes and omits some of them. The profile covers tens of thousands of clones, with around 89% appearing a single time and around 16% taken by the ten largest. Every patient relapsed after autologous stem cell transplantation, and brentuximab vedotin exposure varied. The sequencing used peripheral blood mononuclear cells (PBMCs), collected at baseline. The receptors here all came from a human donor with classical Hodgkin lymphoma.

The chain couples TRBV29-1 to TRBJ1-1; D gene ambiguous. The V gene's germline CDR1 is SQVTM and CDR2 ANQGSEA. This CDR3 comprises 13 residues. The germline V and J ends were trimmed by 3 bases and 8 bases, with 16 bases remaining between them. DNA of the CDR3: TGCAGCGTTGAGACCGACCTAATGCCCGAAGCTTTCTTT. Its translation: CSVETDLMPEAFF.

The gene calls are TRBV10-3 and TRBJ2-3; 7 bases match TRBD1. This CDR3 region has 17 residues. Trimming at V came to 0 bases and at J to 4 bases, leaving 10 bases not matched to a gene. Germline-derived CDR1 and CDR2 are ENHRY and SYGVKD. The CDR3 DNA sequence: TGTGCCATCAGTGAGTCCCTCGACAGGGCCAGGGCAGATACGCAGTATTTT. This gives the protein CAISESLDRARADTQYF.

This clone appeared a single time. No conserved phenylalanine or tryptophan ends this CDR3, so it is likely a read error. The V and J genes are TRBV29-1 and TRBJ1-1, with a possible D match to TRBD1 (6 bases). The V gene lost 7 bases and the J gene lost 9 bases, with 18 bases spanning the gap. Looked up from germline, CDR1 is SQVTM and CDR2 is ANQGSEA. The CDR3 contains 12 residues. In DNA form, the CDR3 reads TGCAGCGGAACCCGACAGGTCCCAAAAGCTTTCATT. This translates into CSGTRQVPKAFI.

The chain recombines TRBV12-5 with TRBJ1-2; D ambiguous. The germline gives CDR1 LGHNT, CDR2 FRNRAP. Deletions cut 1 base from V and 3 bases from J, with 3 bases between. There are 12 residues in the CDR3. DNA of the CDR3: TGTGCTAGTGGTTTGGGAGACTATGGCTACACCTTC. It translates to CASGLGDYGYTF.

This chain joins TRBV19 and TRBJ2-7; a possible D gene is TRBD1 (6 bases). Looked up from germline, CDR1 is LNHDA and CDR2 is SQIVND (reference sequence). Trimming cost V 6 bases and J 7 bases, with 22 bases left between them. This CDR3 has 15 amino acids. CDR3 residues: CASSRPLGTLFEQYF. CDR3 DNA: TGTGCCAGTAGCCGCCCCTTAGGGACACTGTTTGAGCAGTACTTC. The full variable domain, completed using reference TRBV19 and TRBJ2-7, is DGGITQSPKYLFRKEGQNVTLSCEQNLNHDAMYWYRQDPGQGLRLIYYSQIVNDFQKGDIAEGYSVSREKKESFPLTVTSAQKNPTAFYLCASSRPLGTLFEQYFGPGTRLTVT.

CDR3 nucleotides: TGCGCCAGCAGCGCGGACCGCGAACTGTTTTTT. It translates to CASSADRELFF. The chain joins TRBV5-1 to TRBJ1-4; no clear D. The CDR3 sequence is 11 residues long. CDR1 and CDR2 (germline): SGHRS, YFSETQ. The germline V and J ends were trimmed by 4 bases and 12 bases, with 10 bases remaining between them.